These 30 T cell receptor beta chains share one sample of origin, sequenced in a study of CD8 T cells in ankylosing spondylitis. No antigens are known for them. Study findings and constraints: A motif of roughly 8 highly homologous TCR beta variants was seen as apparently characteristic of ankylosing spondylitis blood.

TCRdb re-derived calls from the 5' RACE reads in MiXCR, one entry per CDR3 protein. The repertoire consists of 800,000 to 900,000 distinct CDR3 sequences, with 12% occurring once and the leading ten covering less than 0.65%. Source material: blood, either unsorted or a sorted T cell fraction (not recorded which). The origin of the receptors is a male donor with ankylosing spondylitis.

This clonotype has just a few counts. The chain is built from TRBV27 and TRBJ1-6; 9 positions match TRBD1. Per germline, CDR1 MNHEY and CDR2 SMNVEV (reference sequence). V trimming: 4 bases; J trimming: 4 bases; junction bases outside the gene matches: 5. The CDR3 length is 16 residues. CDR3 nucleotides: TGTGCCAGCAGTTACCGGGACAGGGCTTATAATTCACCCCTCCACTTT. Amino acid sequence: CASSYRDRAYNSPLHF.

This clonotype was picked up a small number of times. The chain uses TRBV28 and TRBJ2-3; the D is unclear. This CDR3 is 14 amino acids long. Germline V gene data show CDR1 as MDHEN and CDR2 as SYDVKM. Trimming cost V 4 bases and J 3 bases, with 11 bases left between them. This chain's CDR3 is CASSSRGDTDTQYF. In DNA form, the CDR3 reads TGTGCCAGCAGTTCCCGTGGGGATACAGATACGCAGTATTTT.

This chain joins TRBV2 and TRBJ2-7; D call uncertain. V shed 5 bases and J shed 3 bases, with 8 bases lying between them. The CDR3 is 12 residues long. CDR1 SNHLY and CDR2 FYNNEI come from the germline V gene. The CDR3 protein is CASSYVDYEQYF. The CDR3 bases are TGTGCCAGCAGTTATGTTGACTACGAGCAGTACTTC.

A few counts support this clonotype. V gene TRBV30 combines with J gene TRBJ2-5; 12 bases are a match to TRBD2. J gave up 0 bases and V 1 base, and 12 bases lay outside the gene matches. The germline V gene encodes CDR1 GTSNPN and CDR2 SVGIG (reference sequence). The CDR3 spans 19 residues. CDR3 protein: CAWSDLWTSGMGYQETQYF. For the CDR3, the DNA is TGTGCCTGGAGTGACCTTTGGACTAGCGGGATGGGGTACCAAGAGACCCAGTACTTC.

This chain connects TRBV12-3 or TRBV12-4 to TRBJ2-3; 9 positions agree with TRBD1. The CDR3 loop spans 16 amino acids. Germline trimming cut 5 bases from V and 2 bases from J; bases unmatched to any gene: 8. The CDR3 is CASSAGTGLFTDTQYF. DNA of the CDR3: TGTGCCAGCAGTGCCGGGACAGGGCTATTCACAGATACGCAGTATTTT.

The rearrangement uses TRBV7-9 and TRBJ2-4, with 8 bases lining up with TRBD2. The CDR3 length is 13 residues. V gave up 2 bases and J gave up 7 bases; unmatched junction bases: 1. Germline V gives CDR1 SEHNR, CDR2 FQNEAQ (reference sequence). CDR3 protein: CASSLSGGNIQYF. The CDR3 DNA reads TGTGCCAGCAGCTTATCGGGAGGGAACATTCAGTACTTC.

This clonotype was counted only a few times. This rearrangement joins TRBV5-1 to TRBJ1-6; TRBD1 matches at 8 bases. The germline CDR1 and CDR2 sequences are SGHRS and YFSETQ. The CDR3 has 14 residues. V lost 4 bases, J lost 8 bases, and 5 bases stayed unmatched. The CDR3 spells CASSLGQADSPLHF. Written as DNA, the CDR3 is TGCGCCAGCAGCCTGGGACAGGCGGATTCACCCCTCCACTTT.

This clonotype was observed many times. This rearrangement joins TRBV6-2 or TRBV6-3 to TRBJ1-2; TRBD1 matches at 8 bases. Per the germline V gene, CDR1 is MNHEY and CDR2 is SVGEGT. V trimming: 4 bases; J trimming: 8 bases; junction bases outside the gene matches: 3. The CDR3 length is 12 residues. The CDR3 DNA sequence: TGTGCCAGCAGTTTGGACAGGGCGGGCTACACCTTC. Translating it yields CASSLDRAGYTF.

V gene TRBV4-3 combines with J gene TRBJ2-2; D is perhaps TRBD2 (5 bases). The CDR3 covers 17 residues. Deletions cut 1 base from V and 1 base from J, with 13 bases between. Germline-derived CDR1 and CDR2 are LGHNA and YSLEER. The chain's CDR3 is CASSQGNSAMNTGELFF. DNA for the CDR3: TGCGCCAGCAGCCAAGGAAATAGCGCCATGAACACCGGGGAGCTGTTTTTT.

The chain couples TRBV9 to TRBJ1-6; no clear D gene. The CDR3 covers 15 residues. V was shortened by 0 bases and J by 7 bases, with 11 bases between the two germline ends. Germline values: CDR1 SGDLS, CDR2 YYNGEE. The CDR3: CASSVDPGSNSPLHF. CDR3 DNA sequence: TGTGCCAGCAGCGTAGATCCAGGTTCGAATTCACCCCTCCACTTT.

The chain couples TRBV7-9 to TRBJ2-7; 11 positions match TRBD1. The V and J ends lost 5 bases and 4 bases, in that order; junction bases with no gene match: 10. The CDR3 runs 16 residues. Germline V lookup: CDR1 SEHNR, CDR2 FQNEAQ (reference sequence). For the CDR3, the DNA is TGTGCCAGCAGCAGCCGACCGGGACAGGGGGGATACGAGCAGTACTTC. Its protein is CASSSRPGQGGYEQYF.

This clonotype was detected only a few times. The chain carries TRBV18 and TRBJ2-1, with 9 bases matching TRBD1. Germline V CDR1 and CDR2: KGHSH, LQKENI. The CDR3 extends over 14 amino acids. J gave up 7 bases and V 5 bases, and 6 bases lay outside the gene matches. CDR3 DNA: TGTGCCAGCTCAATTGGGACAGGGTCGAATGAGCAGTTCTTC. Translation: CASSIGTGSNEQFF. Filled out from reference TRBV18 and TRBJ2-1, the complete variable domain reads NAGVMQNPRHLVRRRGQEARLRCSPMKGHSHVYWYRQLPEEGLKFMVYLQKENIIDESGMPKERFSAEFPKEGPSILRIQQVVRGDSAAYFCASSIGTGSNEQFFGPGTRLTVL.

The chain joins TRBV24-1 to TRBJ2-3; D might be TRBD2 (5 bases). V was pared by 3 bases and J by 4 bases, with 13 bases between. CDR1 is KGHDR and CDR2 is SFDVKD in the germline V gene. CDR3 length: 15 amino acids. CDR3 amino acids: CATSDRRGLSDTQYF. DNA for the CDR3: TGTGCCACCAGTGATCGCCGAGGACTGTCAGATACGCAGTATTTT.

This clonotype was counted only a few times. The chain employs TRBV7-9 and TRBJ2-3, with D perhaps matching TRBD2 (6 bases). The germline V gene has CDR1 SEHNR and CDR2 FQNEAQ (reference sequence). Trimming took off 1 base at V and 2 bases at J, with 10 bases between the two ends. The CDR3 has 15 amino acids. CDR3 loop: CASSLVGGLTDTQYF. CDR3 DNA: TGTGCCAGCAGCTTAGTGGGAGGTCTCACAGATACGCAGTATTTT.

This sequence joins TRBV5-5 and TRBJ2-3; 7 nucleotides line up with TRBD1. CDR1 and CDR2 from the germline V gene are SGHKS and YYEKEE (reference sequence). The CDR3 contains 15 residues. Losses at the gene ends were 4 bases for V and 0 bases for J; bases not matched to a gene: 5. The CDR3 bases are TGTGCCAGCAGCAAGGGACAGTTGAGCACAGATACGCAGTATTTT. Translating gives CASSKGQLSTDTQYF.

In its sample, this clonotype was seen many times. The chain employs TRBV28 and TRBJ1-5; D is uncertain. V lost 7 bases and J 0 bases, leaving 7 bases between the germline ends. Germline CDR1 MDHEN, CDR2 SYDVKM. The CDR3 has 13 amino acids. CDR3 in DNA: TGTGCCAGCACGGAATATAGCAATCAGCCCCAGCATTTT. Encoded protein: CASTEYSNQPQHF.

V gene TRBV20-1 combines with J gene TRBJ2-1, with D possibly being TRBD2 (6 bases). The germline CDR1 and CDR2 sequences are DFQATT and SNEGSKA (reference sequence). There are 15 residues in the CDR3. V dropped 5 bases and J dropped 4 bases, with 18 bases sitting between them. CDR3 DNA sequence: TGCAGTGCTCTCGGGGGTCGGGGACGATACAATGAGCAGTTCTTC. It codes for CSALGGRGRYNEQFF.

This clonotype was detected only a few times. CDR3 sequence: CASSPTLYGYTF. Here the CDR3 DNA reads TGTGCCAGCAGCCCCACTCTCTATGGCTACACCTTC. This rearrangement joins TRBV7-9 to TRBJ1-2, with D hard to call. Germline lookup yields CDR1 SEHNR and CDR2 FQNEAQ (reference sequence). Trimming cost V 5 bases and J 4 bases, with 8 bases left between them. This CDR3 has 12 residues.

This clonotype was seen only a few times. This rearrangement joins TRBV7-6 to TRBJ1-6, with 8 bases lining up with TRBD1. The CDR3 totals 14 residues. Germline CDR1 and CDR2: SGHVS and FNYEAQ. Trimming took 5 bases from V and 6 from J; bases not matched to a gene: 3. Here the CDR3 reads CASSPGQANSPLHF. CDR3 bases: TGTGCCAGCAGCCCGGGACAGGCTAATTCACCCCTCCACTTT.

The V gene is TRBV5-1, the J gene TRBJ2-6, with no clear D. The CDR3 is made up of 16 amino acids. Trimming left V 1 base short and J 1 base short, with 9 bases between. Germline values: CDR1 SGHRS, CDR2 YFSETQ. The CDR3 region is CASSLWGGSGANVLTF. For the CDR3, the DNA is TGCGCCAGCAGCTTGTGGGGTGGGTCTGGGGCCAACGTCCTGACTTTC.

A few counts support this clonotype. The V call is TRBV29-1, the J call TRBJ2-7, with D perhaps matching TRBD1 or TRBD2 (5 bases each). Trimming cost V 7 bases and J 2 bases, with 15 bases left between them. The CDR3 sequence is 13 residues long. Germline V lookup: CDR1 SQVTM, CDR2 ANQGSEA. CDR3 loop: CSATLRGPYEQYF. The CDR3, as DNA: TGCAGCGCCACCCTGAGGGGCCCCTACGAGCAGTACTTC.

This clonotype was counted only a few times. The chain joins TRBV12-3 or TRBV12-4 to TRBJ2-1; D is possibly TRBD1 (5 bases). V dropped 4 bases and J dropped 4 bases, with 14 bases sitting between them. There are 15 residues in the CDR3. CDR3 region: CASSSRQGWYNEQFF. The CDR3 coding sequence is TGTGCCAGCAGTTCTCGGCAGGGATGGTACAATGAGCAGTTCTTC.

This chain joins TRBV19 and TRBJ2-1; a possible D gene is TRBD2 (6 bases). The V gene lost 7 bases and the J gene lost 5 bases, with 12 bases spanning the gap. Germline CDR1 LNHDA, CDR2 SQIVND (reference sequence). The CDR3 loop spans 13 amino acids. CDR3 nucleotides: TGTGCCAGTAACCGACTAGGGCACAATGAGCAGTTCTTC. Translated: CASNRLGHNEQFF.

The chain is built from TRBV28 and TRBJ2-7; a possible D gene is TRBD1 (6 bases). CDR1 and CDR2 from the germline V gene are MDHEN and SYDVKM. The ends were cut back, 6 bases at V and 1 base at J, with 13 bases in the middle. The CDR3 contains 14 residues. CDR3 region: CASRKRDTSYEQYF. CDR3 coding DNA: TGTGCCAGCAGAAAGAGGGACACATCCTACGAGCAGTACTTC. The complete variable domain, with remaining parts taken from reference TRBV28 and TRBJ2-7, reads DVKVTQSSRYLVKRTGEKVFLECVQDMDHENMFWYRQDPGLGLRLIYFSYDVKMKEKGDIPEGYSVSREKKERFSLILESASTNQTSMYLCASRKRDTSYEQYFGPGTRLTVT.

This chain uses TRBV4-3 with TRBJ1-1; D ambiguous. The CDR3 consists of 12 residues. Germline CDR1 LGHNA, CDR2 YSLEER. V was clipped by 5 bases and J by 8 bases, with 12 bases between them. CDR3 nucleotides: TGCGCCAGCAGCAATTGGGGTGGCGAAGCTTTCTTT. It is translated as CASSNWGGEAFF.

The V gene is TRBV6-2 or TRBV6-3, the J gene TRBJ2-4; D not resolved. Trimming took off 2 bases at V and 6 bases at J, with 8 bases between the two ends. Germline CDR1 MNHEY, CDR2 SVGEGT. The CDR3 spans 13 residues. The CDR3, as DNA: TGTGCCAGCAGTTACGCGGAAGGAAACATTCAGTACTTC. It translates to CASSYAEGNIQYF.

To note about this clonotype: Possible read error: a much larger clone is one base away. The V gene is TRBV7-9, the J gene TRBJ2-7; 9 bases map to TRBD1. CDR1 SEHNR and CDR2 FQNEAQ come from the germline V gene (reference sequence). CDR3 size: 14 residues. CDR3 nucleotides: TGTGCCAGCGGCTTACGACAGGGGGACTACGAGCAGTACTTC. The encoded protein is CASGLRQGDYEQYF.

The chain recombines TRBV6-1 with TRBJ2-7; 13 bases agree with TRBD2. The CDR3 is made up of 15 amino acids. CDR1 and CDR2 from the germline V gene are MNHNS and SASEGT. Trimming removed 6 bases from V and 1 base from J; junction bases left unmatched: 3. CDR3 amino acids: CASRPLAGGSYEQYF. The CDR3 nucleotides are TGTGCCAGCAGACCACTAGCGGGAGGGTCCTACGAGCAGTACTTC.

This clonotype was found many times. The V and J genes are TRBV20-1 and TRBJ2-3, with a weak D call TRBD2 (5 bases). V lost 3 bases and J lost 4, with 11 bases in between. Germline V gives CDR1 DFQATT, CDR2 SNEGSKA (reference sequence). There are 13 residues in the CDR3. The CDR3 loop is CSASWRISDTQYF. CDR3 sequence (DNA): TGCAGTGCTAGTTGGAGGATCTCAGATACGCAGTATTTT.

This clonotype turned up a few times. The chain is built from TRBV19 and TRBJ1-5; D is uncertain. This CDR3 is 16 amino acids long. CDR1 LNHDA and CDR2 SQIVND come from the germline V gene (reference sequence). The ends were cut back, 4 bases at V and 5 bases at J, with 18 bases in the middle. The CDR3 DNA follows: TGTGCCAGTAGTACCGCAGGAACCCCCCGTCATCAGCCCCAGCATTTT. This translates into CASSTAGTPRHQPQHF.